This T cell receptor beta chain emerged from a study of blood T cell repertoires in COVID-19. This CDR3 spans 15 amino acids. The germline gives CDR1 MDHEN, CDR2 SYDVKM. V lost 5 bases and J lost 8; bases outside the gene matches: 12. Sequencing used immunoSEQ multiplex PCR; TCRdb keeps in-frame clones, though not all of them. The sample has around 80,000 clones, around 80% seen once. This clone was picked up one time. Sequencing was done on a sample of peripheral blood. This sequence joins TRBV28 and TRBJ1-2, with TRBD1 identical over 9 bases. The TCR sequence derives from a man aged 80 or over with acute or convalescent COVID-19. The CDR3 loop is CASSPTTDRGPGYTF. The CDR3 nucleotides read TGTGCCAGCAGTCCTACTACGGACAGGGGACCGGGCTACACCTTC.